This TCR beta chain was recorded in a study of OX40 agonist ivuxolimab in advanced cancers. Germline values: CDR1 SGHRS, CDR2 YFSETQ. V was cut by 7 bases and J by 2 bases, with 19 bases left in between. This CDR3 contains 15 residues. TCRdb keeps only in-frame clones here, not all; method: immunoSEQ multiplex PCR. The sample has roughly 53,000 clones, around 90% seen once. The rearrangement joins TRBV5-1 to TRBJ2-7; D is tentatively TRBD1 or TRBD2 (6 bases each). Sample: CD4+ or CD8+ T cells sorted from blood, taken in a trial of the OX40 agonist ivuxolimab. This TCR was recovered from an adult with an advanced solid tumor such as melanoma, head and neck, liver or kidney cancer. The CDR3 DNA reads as TGCGCCAGCTCCCTAGGGGGGACGGATGCCTACGAGCAGTACTTC. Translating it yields CASSLGGTDAYEQYF.